This T cell receptor beta chain was sequenced during a study of cytomegalovirus exposure and HLA in healthy donors. Trimming took 1 base from V and 4 from J, leaving 7 bases between them. Germline V CDR1 and CDR2: SGHAT, FQNNGV. The CDR3 totals 13 residues. Study conclusions and caveats: The classifier reportedly diagnosed cytomegalovirus status with high sensitivity and specificity. In vitro testing confirmed a few CMV-associated chains as specific for CMV antigens. Across donors, most TCRs were seen rarely, yet some public ones were widespread. Associated with cytomegalovirus, according to the listing, were 150 to 200 TCR beta chains.

Libraries were prepared by immunoSEQ multiplex PCR; TCRdb keeps only in-frame clonotypes and omits some of them. The sample includes some 120,000 clones, about nine tenths of them seen just once. Points on this clone: The antigen remains undetermined.

The TCR sequence derives from a man aged 25 to 40 in good health and CMV-seronegative. Sequenced material: PBMCs. The chain uses TRBV11-2 and TRBJ1-2; weak D call: TRBD1 (6 bases). This CDR3 reads CASSLAGAYGYTF. The CDR3, as DNA: TGTGCCAGCAGCTTAGCAGGGGCCTATGGCTACACCTTC.